This T cell receptor (beta chain) was identified during a study of cytomegalovirus exposure and HLA in healthy donors. Broader study findings: Several V segments, TRBV6-2 and TRBV6-3 among them, could not be told apart and were dropped.

The CDR3 loop spans 14 amino acids. Trimming at V came to 0 bases and at J to 6 bases, leaving 6 bases not matched to a gene. Germline assignment: CDR1 SGDLS and CDR2 YYNGEE. The PCR used 60 Vbeta and 13 Jbeta primers. The method was immunoSEQ multiplex PCR; TCRdb's version includes in-frame clones alone and lacks a portion of them. Counted here are about 190,000 clones, 60% to 80% occurring once; the ten biggest clones make up 1.6%. This clone appeared a single time. Its target is not known. The V call is TRBV9, the J call TRBJ2-7; TRBD2 agrees at 7 bases. The specimen was PBMCs. This receptor was taken from a woman under 30 in good health and CMV-seronegative. The DNA for the CDR3 is TGTGCCAGCAGCGTAGATCCCACGGGGGGCGAGCAGTACTTC. It encodes CASSVDPTGGEQYF.